The entry below gives a single T cell receptor (beta chain) sequence along with its context. The length of the CDR3 is 16 residues. From germline, CDR1 is MDHEN and CDR2 SYDVKM. V was shortened by 4 bases and J by 7 bases, with 22 bases between the two germline ends. Assay used: immunoSEQ multiplex PCR; TCRdb lists only in-frame clones, some missing. This sample has about 50,000 clones, with roughly 83% found just once. This specimen comes from a study of blood T cell repertoires in COVID-19. Study-level background: Sites in the United States, Italy and Spain provided acute and convalescent COVID-19 samples.

Sequencing was done on a sample of peripheral blood. The receptor was isolated from a woman aged 60-75 years with acute or convalescent COVID-19. The chain has TRBV28 and TRBJ1-2; no clear D gene. The CDR3 DNA reads as TGTGCCAGCAGTTCATCGCCGGGAGGGAGGCAGGTTGGCTACACCTTC. Encoded protein: CASSSSPGGRQVGYTF.